These 27 T cell receptor beta chains were sequenced from one sample in a study of blood T cells in healthy people across ages. A sample-barcoded 5' primer and a J-beta primer mix were used in a second PCR of about 7 to 12 cycles. One entry per CDR3 protein, called by TCRdb with MiXCR from the 5' RACE reads. The data contain some 790,000 distinct CDR3 sequences, about 30% of them singletons. Sequencing input: blood. The receptors derive from a woman older than 75 in good health.

This clonotype was counted ten times or more. The chain is built from TRBV20-1 and TRBJ2-5, with 8 bases aligning to TRBD2. The trim removed 5 bases at V and 5 bases at J, leaving 4 bases unmatched. This CDR3 has 12 residues. Germline V gives CDR1 DFQATT, CDR2 SNEGSKA (reference sequence). The CDR3 region is CSAPSGWETQYF. In DNA, the CDR3 is TGCAGTGCTCCTAGCGGGTGGGAGACCCAGTACTTC.

In its sample, this clonotype was seen a few times. This chain uses TRBV25-1 with TRBJ1-2; no firm D call. Trimming took 6 bases from V and 8 from J, leaving 10 bases between them. Germline loops: CDR1 MGHDK, CDR2 SYGVNS. This CDR3 has 11 amino acids. The CDR3 region has the DNA TGTGCCAGCAGAAGAGACGGGGGCTACACCTTC. This codes for CASRRDGGYTF.

This clonotype was observed once. The chain employs TRBV9 and TRBJ2-1; a weak D match, TRBD2 (5 bases). With the DNA end fitting TRBJ2-7 better, the J assignment may be wrong. The CDR3 contains 15 residues. The germline CDR1 and CDR2 sequences are SGDLS and YYNGEE. CDR3 residues: CASTERAENYNEQYF. The CDR3, as DNA: TGTGCCAGCACAGAAAGAGCGGAGAACTACAATGAGCAGTACTTC.

This clonotype was counted many times. The genes are TRBV5-1 and TRBJ2-5, with D perhaps matching TRBD2 (6 bases). The CDR3 contains 15 residues. The ends were cut back, 3 bases at V and 1 base at J, with 13 bases in the middle. Germline V lookup: CDR1 SGHRS, CDR2 YFSETQ. As DNA, the CDR3 is TGCGCCAGCAGCTCGTCCGGGACTCTCCAAGAGACCCAGTACTTC. It is translated as CASSSSGTLQETQYF.

The chain carries TRBV7-2 and TRBJ2-3; perhaps TRBD1 as D (6 bases). Germline V gene lookup returns CDR1 SGHTA and CDR2 FQGNSA. CDR3 length: 14 amino acids. V gave up 8 bases and J gave up 3 bases, with 15 bases separating them. CDR3 nucleotide sequence: TGTGCCAGCCGAGGGGGTGTGGCTACAGATACGCAGTATTTT. Its protein product is CASRGGVATDTQYF. The whole variable domain, remainder taken from reference TRBV7-2 and TRBJ2-3, is GAGVSQSPSNKVTEKGKDVELRCDPISGHTALYWYRQSLGQGLEFLIYFQGNSAPDKSGLPSDRFSAERTGGSVSTLTIQRTQQEDSAVYLCASRGGVATDTQYFGPGTRLTVL.

This clonotype was detected many times. The chain combines TRBV20-1 with TRBJ1-5, with a weak D call TRBD1 (5 bases). The V end was cut by 6 bases, the J end by 2 bases, with 17 bases between. Germline-derived CDR1 and CDR2 are DFQATT and SNEGSKA (reference sequence). The CDR3 contains 15 residues. Here the CDR3 reads CSALTNTGGNQPQHF. The CDR3 DNA follows: TGCAGTGCCCTGACTAACACGGGGGGCAATCAGCCCCAGCATTTT.

This clonotype occurred many times. This chain connects TRBV30 to TRBJ2-1, with 7 bases matching TRBD2. Germline assignment: CDR1 GTSNPN and CDR2 SVGIG (reference sequence). The CDR3 length is 12 residues. The V segment lost 2 bases and the J segment 10 bases; nucleotides outside the gene matches: 5. The CDR3 bases are TGTGCCTGGAGTCCCTCAGCGGGGGAGCAGTTCTTC. It is translated as CAWSPSAGEQFF.

The chain recombines TRBV27 with TRBJ2-7, with TRBD1 matching over 9 bases. Germline CDR1 is MNHEY and CDR2 is SMNVEV (reference sequence). The ends lost 4 bases at V and 1 base at J; junction bases unmatched: 14. This CDR3 has 18 residues. The CDR3 spells CASSSNVPPDRGSYEQYF. The CDR3 DNA reads TGTGCCAGCAGTTCAAACGTACCCCCTGACAGGGGGTCCTACGAGCAGTACTTC.

This clonotype was picked up many times. The V gene is TRBV20-1, the J gene TRBJ2-1; D remains ambiguous. V lost 2 bases and J lost 1, with 9 bases in between. CDR3 size: 14 residues. The germline gives CDR1 DFQATT, CDR2 SNEGSKA (reference sequence). CDR3 in DNA: TGCAGTGCTAGAACGCACGAGTCCTACAATGAGCAGTTCTTC. Translated: CSARTHESYNEQFF.

This clonotype was seen many times. The CDR3 sequence is CASSLGTLYEQYF. In DNA, the CDR3 is TGTGCCAGCAGTTTAGGGACACTCTACGAGCAGTACTTC. The J gene is TRBJ2-7, the V gene TRBV12-3 or TRBV12-4; D is perhaps TRBD1 (5 bases). V was pared by 1 base and J by 3 bases, with 7 bases between. CDR3 length: 13 residues.

This clonotype occurred a few times. This sequence joins TRBV20-1 and TRBJ1-1; 9 bases match TRBD1. The ends lost 0 bases at V and 2 bases at J; junction bases unmatched: 7. CDR1 is DFQATT and CDR2 is SNEGSKA in the germline V gene (reference sequence). This CDR3 is 16 amino acids long. The CDR3 bases are TGCAGTGCTAGAGATTGGGACAGGGTGGGCAACACTGAAGCTTTCTTT. This translates into CSARDWDRVGNTEAFF.

The chain is built from TRBV7-2 and TRBJ1-6; no clear D. The CDR3 is 16 residues long. Germline V gives CDR1 SGHTA, CDR2 FQGNSA. V lost 5 bases and J lost 0, with 11 bases in between. Here the CDR3 DNA reads TGTGCCAGCAGCGTGTCGGTTAGCTCCTATAATTCACCCCTCCACTTT. This encodes CASSVSVSSYNSPLHF.

This clonotype was seen repeatedly, ten times or more. The rearrangement links TRBV6-5 to TRBJ2-7; weak D call: TRBD1 (6 bases). Trimming stripped 5 bases from V and 7 bases from J, with 15 bases between. This CDR3 has 13 residues. Per germline, CDR1 MNHEY and CDR2 SVGAGI. For the CDR3, the DNA is TGTGCCAGCAGTCCGGGACACCGCTTAGAGCAGTACTTC. Translated, it gives CASSPGHRLEQYF.

Comments on this clonotype: Since a much larger clone is just one base distant, this may be a read error. The chain is built from TRBV20-1 and TRBJ2-1, with a weak D call TRBD2 (6 bases). Gene TRBJ2-7 matches the end of the DNA better, so the J call may be wrong. The CDR3 sequence is 15 residues long. Germline CDR1 and CDR2: DFQATT and SNEGSKA (reference sequence). DNA of the CDR3: TGCAGTGCTAGAGCCCCGGGGGTCCCCTACAATGAGCAGTACTTC. It encodes CSARAPGVPYNEQYF.

This clonotype appeared many times. The chain recombines TRBV6-5 with TRBJ2-3; D not certain. V shed 7 bases and J shed 5 bases, with 19 bases lying between them. Germline V gene lookup returns CDR1 MNHEY and CDR2 SVGAGI. The CDR3 contains 15 residues. The CDR3 loop is CASTSRPARKDTQYF. In DNA, the CDR3 is TGTGCCAGCACCTCCCGTCCCGCACGCAAAGATACGCAGTATTTT.

A word on this clonotype: At one end the junction does not follow the germline gene, possibly because of a read error. The V and J genes are TRBV28 and TRBJ2-7, with 11 bases fitting TRBD1. Germline assignment: CDR1 MDHEN and CDR2 SYDVKM. The CDR3 spans 15 residues. The CDR3 loop is CASNLAGTGGYEQYF. CDR3 DNA: TGTGCCAGCAATTTAGCCGGGACAGGGGGCTACGAGCAGTACTTC.

As to this clonotype: A much larger clone is a single base away; this may be a read error. This chain joins TRBV5-1 and TRBJ2-3; either TRBD1 or TRBD2 may fit D (6 bases each). Germline CDR1 is SGHRS and CDR2 is YFSETQ. The CDR3 is 16 amino acids. V lost 4 bases and J 2 bases, leaving 17 bases between the germline ends. Here the CDR3 reads CASSLEAGGHTDTQYF. CDR3 coding DNA: TGCGCCAGCAGCCTAGAGGCTGGGGGGCACACAGATACGCAGTATTTT.

This clonotype came up many times. The CDR3 coding sequence is TGTGCCAGCAGCTTCCTCAAGGGGCGGACAGATACGCAGTATTTT. This translates into CASSFLKGRTDTQYF. The chain combines TRBV7-2 with TRBJ2-3; D might be TRBD1 (5 bases). Germline assignment: CDR1 SGHTA and CDR2 FQGNSA. V lost 3 bases, J lost 3 bases, and 13 bases lay in between. The length of the CDR3 is 15 residues. The full variable domain, rest sourced from reference TRBV7-2 and TRBJ2-3, is GAGVSQSPSNKVTEKGKDVELRCDPISGHTALYWYRQSLGQGLEFLIYFQGNSAPDKSGLPSDRFSAERTGGSVSTLTIQRTQQEDSAVYLCASSFLKGRTDTQYFGPGTRLTVL.

This clonotype turned up a few times. The V and J genes are TRBV6-2 or TRBV6-3 and TRBJ1-2; D gene ambiguous. The germline gives CDR1 MNHEY, CDR2 SVGEGT. The CDR3 runs 16 residues. V was clipped by 0 bases and J by 2 bases, with 13 bases between them. For the CDR3, the DNA is TGTGCCAGCAGTTACTCGATCCCCGGAACCAACTATGGCTACACCTTC. Translating it yields CASSYSIPGTNYGYTF.

This clonotype has at least ten counts. This chain connects TRBV12-3 or TRBV12-4 to TRBJ1-2; possibly TRBD1 for D (6 bases). The V end was cut by 6 bases, the J end by 4 bases, with 18 bases between. The CDR3 loop spans 15 amino acids. CDR3 residues: CASRLNSQGTYGYTF. CDR3 bases: TGTGCCAGCAGGTTGAACTCACAGGGAACCTATGGCTACACCTTC.

J is TRBJ1-5 and V is TRBV4-1; 9 nucleotides agree with TRBD1. V was clipped by 2 bases and J by 7 bases; unmatched bases: 6. The CDR3 extends over 15 amino acids. The germline CDR1 and CDR2 sequences are MGHRA and YSYEKL. Here the CDR3 reads CASSQWGQGQQPQHF. The CDR3 bases are TGCGCCAGCAGCCAATGGGGACAGGGCCAACAGCCCCAGCATTTT.

In its sample, this clonotype was seen many times. The rearrangement uses TRBV3-1 and TRBJ1-1, with no clear D. Trimming took 3 bases from V and 5 from J, leaving 10 bases between them. The CDR3 contains 13 residues. Germline V CDR1 and CDR2: LGHDT, YNNKEL (reference sequence). DNA of the CDR3: TGTGCCAGCAGCCAGGCGAGGGCTACTGAAGCTTTCTTT. Protein product: CASSQARATEAFF.

Ten or more counts support this clonotype. J is TRBJ2-5 and V is TRBV7-2, with 8 bases that match TRBD2. This CDR3 contains 19 residues. Germline-derived CDR1 and CDR2 are SGHTA and FQGNSA. The V segment lost 4 bases and the J segment 4 bases; nucleotides outside the gene matches: 20. The CDR3 protein is CASSSRGAGGAFGGETQYF. DNA of the CDR3: TGTGCCAGCAGCTCCCGCGGGGCGGGGGGCGCATTTGGAGGAGAGACCCAGTACTTC.

To note about this clonotype: A much bigger clone sits one base away, suggesting this may be a read error. The rearrangement links TRBV7-6 to TRBJ1-2, with a possible D match to TRBD1 (5 bases). Trimming left V 5 bases short and J 4 bases short, with 17 bases between. CDR3 length: 15 amino acids. Per the germline V gene, CDR1 is SGHVS and CDR2 is FNYEAQ. CDR3 protein: CASSSEGSGGYGYTF. CDR3 sequence (DNA): TGTGCCAGCAGCAGCGAGGGGTCTGGTGGCTATGGCTACACCTTC.

V gene TRBV10-3 combines with J gene TRBJ2-1, with D uncertain. The CDR3 is made up of 13 amino acids. V shed 4 bases and J shed 6 bases, with 10 bases lying between them. Germline V CDR1 and CDR2: ENHRY, SYGVKD. This chain's CDR3 is CAISGRPGNEQFF. The CDR3 coding sequence is TGTGCCATCAGTGGAAGGCCTGGCAATGAGCAGTTCTTC.

The chain is built from TRBV11-2 and TRBJ1-1; 7 bases are shared with TRBD1. Germline lookup yields CDR1 SGHAT and CDR2 FQNNGV. This CDR3 has 12 residues. The V gene end was trimmed by 4 bases and the J gene end by 5 bases; junction bases not matched to a gene: 1. The CDR3 is CASSSDRTEAFF. In nucleotides, the CDR3 is TGTGCCAGCAGCTCGGACAGGACTGAAGCTTTCTTT.

The V and J genes are TRBV6-2 or TRBV6-3 and TRBJ2-2; no definite D call. The CDR3 consists of 15 residues. V was cut by 2 bases and J by 3 bases, with 10 bases left in between. CDR1 and CDR2 from the germline V gene are MNHEY and SVGEGT. CDR3 region: CASSYGGVDTGELFF. In nucleotides, the CDR3 is TGTGCCAGCAGTTACGGTGGGGTTGACACCGGGGAGCTGTTTTTT.